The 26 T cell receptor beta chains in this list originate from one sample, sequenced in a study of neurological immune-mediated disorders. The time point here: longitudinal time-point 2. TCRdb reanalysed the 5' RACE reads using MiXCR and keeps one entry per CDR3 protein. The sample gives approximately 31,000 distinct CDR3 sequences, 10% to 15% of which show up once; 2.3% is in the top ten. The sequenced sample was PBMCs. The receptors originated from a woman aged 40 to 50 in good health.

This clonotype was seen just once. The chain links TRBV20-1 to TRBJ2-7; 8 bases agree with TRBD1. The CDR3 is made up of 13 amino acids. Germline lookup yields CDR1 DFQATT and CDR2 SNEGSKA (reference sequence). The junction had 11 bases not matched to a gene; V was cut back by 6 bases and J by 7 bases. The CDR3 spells CSAVTGVLEEQYF. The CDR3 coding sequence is TGCAGTGCGGTGACAGGGGTCCTCGAGGAGCAGTACTTC.

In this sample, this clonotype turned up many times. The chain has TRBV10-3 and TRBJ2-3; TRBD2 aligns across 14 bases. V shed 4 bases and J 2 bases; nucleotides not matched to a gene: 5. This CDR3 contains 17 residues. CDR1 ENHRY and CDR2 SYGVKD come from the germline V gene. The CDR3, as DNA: TGTGCCATCAGTGGGACTAGCGGGGGGACCTCCACAGATACGCAGTATTTT. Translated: CAISGTSGGTSTDTQYF.

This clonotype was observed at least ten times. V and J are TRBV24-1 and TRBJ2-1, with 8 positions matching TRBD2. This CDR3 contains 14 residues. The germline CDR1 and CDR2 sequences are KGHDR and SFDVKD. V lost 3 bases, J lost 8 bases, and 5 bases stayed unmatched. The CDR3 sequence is CATSDPRGGDEQFF. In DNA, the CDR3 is TGTGCCACCAGTGATCCTCGGGGGGGGGATGAGCAGTTCTTC.

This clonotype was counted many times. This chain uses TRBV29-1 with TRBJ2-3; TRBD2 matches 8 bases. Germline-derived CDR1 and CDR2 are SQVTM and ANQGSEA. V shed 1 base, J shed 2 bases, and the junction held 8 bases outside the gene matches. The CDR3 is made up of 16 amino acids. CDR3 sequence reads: CSVEALGGGFTDTQYF. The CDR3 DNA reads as TGCAGCGTTGAAGCTCTCGGGGGGGGATTCACAGATACGCAGTATTTT.

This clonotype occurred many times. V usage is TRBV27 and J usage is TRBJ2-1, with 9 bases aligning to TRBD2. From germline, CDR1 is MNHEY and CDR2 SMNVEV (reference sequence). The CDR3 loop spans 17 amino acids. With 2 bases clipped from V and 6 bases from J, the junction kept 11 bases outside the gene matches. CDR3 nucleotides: TGTGCCAGCAGTTTACGCCTAGCGGGGACCCGCGGCAATGAGCAGTTCTTC. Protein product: CASSLRLAGTRGNEQFF.

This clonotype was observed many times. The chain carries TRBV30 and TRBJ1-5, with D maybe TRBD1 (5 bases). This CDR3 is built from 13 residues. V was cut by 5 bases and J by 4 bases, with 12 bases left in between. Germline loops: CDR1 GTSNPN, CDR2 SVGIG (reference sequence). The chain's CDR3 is CAWARDVNQPQHF. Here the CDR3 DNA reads TGTGCCTGGGCCCGGGACGTAAATCAGCCCCAGCATTTT.

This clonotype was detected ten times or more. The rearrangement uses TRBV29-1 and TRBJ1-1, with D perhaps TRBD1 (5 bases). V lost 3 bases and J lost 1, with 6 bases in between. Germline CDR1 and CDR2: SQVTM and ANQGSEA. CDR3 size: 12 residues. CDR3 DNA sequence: TGCAGCGTTGATGGGACGAACACTGAAGCTTTCTTT. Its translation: CSVDGTNTEAFF.

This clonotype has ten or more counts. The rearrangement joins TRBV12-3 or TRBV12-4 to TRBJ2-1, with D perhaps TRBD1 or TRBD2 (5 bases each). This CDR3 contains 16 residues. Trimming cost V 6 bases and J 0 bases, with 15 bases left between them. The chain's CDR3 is CASSPDPGRSYNEQFF. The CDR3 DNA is TGTGCCAGCAGCCCCGATCCGGGACGCTCCTACAATGAGCAGTTCTTC.

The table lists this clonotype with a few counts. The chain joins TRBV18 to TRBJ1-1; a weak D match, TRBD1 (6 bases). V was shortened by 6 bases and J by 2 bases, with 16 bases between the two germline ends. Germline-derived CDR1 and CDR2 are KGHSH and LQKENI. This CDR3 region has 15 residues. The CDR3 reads CASSPDRNANTEAFF. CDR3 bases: TGTGCCAGCTCGCCTGACAGGAATGCTAACACTGAAGCTTTCTTT.

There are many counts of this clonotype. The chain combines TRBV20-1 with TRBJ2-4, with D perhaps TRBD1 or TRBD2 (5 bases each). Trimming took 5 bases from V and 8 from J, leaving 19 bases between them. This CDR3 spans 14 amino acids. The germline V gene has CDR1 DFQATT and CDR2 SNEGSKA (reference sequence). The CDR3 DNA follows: TGCAGTGCTTCCCGGGACCGCGCGACGTACATTCAGTACTTC. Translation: CSASRDRATYIQYF.

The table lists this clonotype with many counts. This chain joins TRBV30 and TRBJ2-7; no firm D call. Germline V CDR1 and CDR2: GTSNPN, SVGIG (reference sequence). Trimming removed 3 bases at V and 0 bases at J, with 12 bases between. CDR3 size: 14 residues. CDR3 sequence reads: CAWRPGQGSYEQYF. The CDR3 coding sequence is TGTGCCTGGAGGCCGGGCCAAGGCTCCTACGAGCAGTACTTC. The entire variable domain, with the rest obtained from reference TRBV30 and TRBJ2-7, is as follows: SQTIHQWPATLVQPVGSPLSLECTVEGTSNPNLYWYRQAAGRGLQLLFYSVGIGQISSEVPQNLSASRPQDRQFILSSKKLLLSDSGFYLCAWRPGQGSYEQYFGPGTRLTVT.

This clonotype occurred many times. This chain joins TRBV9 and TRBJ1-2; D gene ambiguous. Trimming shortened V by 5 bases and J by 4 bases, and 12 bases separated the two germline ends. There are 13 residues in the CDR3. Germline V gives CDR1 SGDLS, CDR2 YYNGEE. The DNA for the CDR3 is TGTGCCAGCAGACCAGTGGGCGTCTATGGCTACACCTTC. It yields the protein CASRPVGVYGYTF.

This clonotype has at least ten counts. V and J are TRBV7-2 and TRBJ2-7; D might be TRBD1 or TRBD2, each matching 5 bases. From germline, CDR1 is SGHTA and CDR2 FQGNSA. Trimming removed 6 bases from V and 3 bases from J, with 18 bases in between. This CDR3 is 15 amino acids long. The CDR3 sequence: CASSLNFEGFYEQYF. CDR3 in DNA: TGTGCCAGCAGTCTCAACTTCGAGGGGTTCTACGAGCAGTACTTC.

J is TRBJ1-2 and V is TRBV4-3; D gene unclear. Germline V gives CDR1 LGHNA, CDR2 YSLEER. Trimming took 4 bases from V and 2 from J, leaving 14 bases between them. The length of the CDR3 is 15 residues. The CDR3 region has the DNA TGCGCCAGCAGCCCTACAGCGAACCAAAACTATGGCTACACCTTC. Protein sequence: CASSPTANQNYGYTF.

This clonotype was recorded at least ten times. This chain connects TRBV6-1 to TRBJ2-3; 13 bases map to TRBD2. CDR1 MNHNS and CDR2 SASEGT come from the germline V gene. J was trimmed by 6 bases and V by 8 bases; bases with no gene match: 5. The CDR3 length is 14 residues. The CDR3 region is CASLVTSGGDTQYF. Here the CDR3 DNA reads TGTGCCAGCTTAGTGACTAGCGGGGGGGATACGCAGTATTTT.

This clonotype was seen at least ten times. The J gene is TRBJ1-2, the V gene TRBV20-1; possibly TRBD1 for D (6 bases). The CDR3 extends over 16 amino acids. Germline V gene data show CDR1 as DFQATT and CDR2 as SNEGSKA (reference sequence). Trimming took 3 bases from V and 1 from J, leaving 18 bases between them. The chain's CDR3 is CSARPRGFDLNYGYTF. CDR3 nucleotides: TGCAGTGCTAGGCCCAGGGGTTTCGATCTTAACTATGGCTACACCTTC.

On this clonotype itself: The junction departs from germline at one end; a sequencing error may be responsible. CDR3 nucleotide sequence: TGTGCCAGTAGTTACTCCTTTAGGCAGCCGCATGAGACCCAGTACTTC. It yields the protein CASSYSFRQPHETQYF. The chain recombines TRBV6-5 with TRBJ2-5; no clear D. Germline values: CDR1 MNHEY, CDR2 SVGAGI. This CDR3 is 16 amino acids long.

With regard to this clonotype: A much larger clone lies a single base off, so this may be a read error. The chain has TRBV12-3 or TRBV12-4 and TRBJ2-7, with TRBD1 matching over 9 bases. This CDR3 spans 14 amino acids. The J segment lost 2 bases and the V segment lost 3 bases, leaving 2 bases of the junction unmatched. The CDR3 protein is CASSFWDRAYEQYF. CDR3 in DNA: TGTGCCAGCAGTTTTTGGGACAGGGCCTACGAGCAGTACTTC.

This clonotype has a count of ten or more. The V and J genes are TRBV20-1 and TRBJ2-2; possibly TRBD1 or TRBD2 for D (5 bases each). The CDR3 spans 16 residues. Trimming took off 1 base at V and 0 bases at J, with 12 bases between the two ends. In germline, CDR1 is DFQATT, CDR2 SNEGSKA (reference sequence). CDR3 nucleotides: TGCAGTGCTAGAGGGGGTGGGGGAGCGAACACCGGGGAGCTGTTTTTT. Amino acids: CSARGGGGANTGELFF.

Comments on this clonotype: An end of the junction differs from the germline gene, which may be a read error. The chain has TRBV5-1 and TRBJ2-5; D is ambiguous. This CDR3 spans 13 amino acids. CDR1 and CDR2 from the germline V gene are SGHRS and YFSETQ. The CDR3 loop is CSSILGGQETQYF. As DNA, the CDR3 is TGCTCCAGCATCTTGGGCGGCCAAGAGACCCAGTACTTC.

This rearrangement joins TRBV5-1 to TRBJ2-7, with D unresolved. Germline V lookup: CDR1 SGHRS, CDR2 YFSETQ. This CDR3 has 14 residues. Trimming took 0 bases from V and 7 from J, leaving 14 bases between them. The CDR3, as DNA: TGCGCCAGCAGCTTGGAATACGGCCTCGGGGAGCAGTACTTC. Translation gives CASSLEYGLGEQYF.

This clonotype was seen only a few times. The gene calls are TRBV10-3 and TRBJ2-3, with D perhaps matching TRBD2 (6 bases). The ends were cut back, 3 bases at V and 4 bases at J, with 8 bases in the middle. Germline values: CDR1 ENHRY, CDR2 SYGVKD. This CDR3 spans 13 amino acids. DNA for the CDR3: TGTGCCATCAGTGACACGGGAGCAGATACGCAGTATTTT. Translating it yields CAISDTGADTQYF.

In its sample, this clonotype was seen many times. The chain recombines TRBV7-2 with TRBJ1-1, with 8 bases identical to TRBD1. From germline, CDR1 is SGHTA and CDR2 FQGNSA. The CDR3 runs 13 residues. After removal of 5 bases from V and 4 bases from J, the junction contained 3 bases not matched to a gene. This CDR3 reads CASSQGARTEAFF. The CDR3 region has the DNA TGTGCCAGCAGCCAGGGGGCGCGCACTGAAGCTTTCTTT. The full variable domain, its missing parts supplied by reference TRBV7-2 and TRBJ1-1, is GAGVSQSPSNKVTEKGKDVELRCDPISGHTALYWYRQSLGQGLEFLIYFQGNSAPDKSGLPSDRFSAERTGGSVSTLTIQRTQQEDSAVYLCASSQGARTEAFFGQGTRLTVV.

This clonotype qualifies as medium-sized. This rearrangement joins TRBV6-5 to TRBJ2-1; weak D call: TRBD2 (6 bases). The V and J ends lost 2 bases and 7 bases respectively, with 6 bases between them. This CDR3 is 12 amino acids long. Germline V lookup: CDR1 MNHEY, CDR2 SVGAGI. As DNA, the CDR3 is TGTGCCAGCAGTTACGGGGGGAATGAGCAGTTCTTC. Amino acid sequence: CASSYGGNEQFF.

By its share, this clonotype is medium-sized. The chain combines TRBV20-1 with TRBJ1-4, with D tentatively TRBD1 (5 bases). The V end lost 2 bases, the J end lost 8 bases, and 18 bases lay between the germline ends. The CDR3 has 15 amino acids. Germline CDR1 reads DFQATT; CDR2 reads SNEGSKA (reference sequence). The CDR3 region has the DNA TGCAGTGCTAGACTTAACCGCAGGGACGGCGAAAAACTGTTTTTT. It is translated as CSARLNRRDGEKLFF.

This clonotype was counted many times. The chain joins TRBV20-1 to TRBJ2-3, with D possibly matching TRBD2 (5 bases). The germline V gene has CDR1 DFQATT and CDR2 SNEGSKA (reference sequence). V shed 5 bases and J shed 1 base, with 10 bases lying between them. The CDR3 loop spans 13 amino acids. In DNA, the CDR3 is TGCAGTGCTCCCAATAGCGGCACAGATACGCAGTATTTT. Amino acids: CSAPNSGTDTQYF.